This T cell receptor (beta chain) was profiled in a study of technical replicates of blood from several donors. Trimming stripped 7 bases from V and 0 bases from J, with 13 bases between. The CDR3 has 15 amino acids. The germline CDR1 and CDR2 sequences are MNHNY and SVGAGI (reference sequence). The assay was immunoSEQ multiplex PCR, and TCRdb's table has in-frame clones only and misses some. The table shows 70,000 or so clones, with 98% occurring only once. The receptor was derived from a human donor in good health. The chain links TRBV6-6 to TRBJ1-5, with D tentatively TRBD1 (5 bases). Sequencing used T cells isolated from PBMCs. The CDR3 nucleotides read TGTGCCAGCATCCACGGGGGTATTAGCAATCAGCCCCAGCATTTT. It codes for CASIHGGISNQPQHF.